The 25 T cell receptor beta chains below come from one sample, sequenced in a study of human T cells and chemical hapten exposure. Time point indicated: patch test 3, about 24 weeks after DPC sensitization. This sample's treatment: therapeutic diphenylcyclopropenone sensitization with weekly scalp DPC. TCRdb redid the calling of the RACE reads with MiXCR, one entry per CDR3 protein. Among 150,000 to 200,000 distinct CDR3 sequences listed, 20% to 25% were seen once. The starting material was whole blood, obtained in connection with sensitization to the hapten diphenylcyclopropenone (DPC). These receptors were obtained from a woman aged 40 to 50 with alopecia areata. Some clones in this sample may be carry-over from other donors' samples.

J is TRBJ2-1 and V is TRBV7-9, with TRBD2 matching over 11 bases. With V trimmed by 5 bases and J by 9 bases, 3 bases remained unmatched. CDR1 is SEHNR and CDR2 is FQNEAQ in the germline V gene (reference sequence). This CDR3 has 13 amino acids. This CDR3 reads CASSAGTSGEQFF. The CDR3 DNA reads TGTGCCAGCAGCGCGGGGACTAGCGGTGAGCAGTTCTTC.

The CDR3 DNA reads as TGCAGCGTTGAAAGACAGGTTACAGATACGCAGTATTTT. Its protein is CSVERQVTDTQYF. The genes are TRBV29-1 and TRBJ2-3, with a tentative D call TRBD1 (6 bases). The germline CDR1 and CDR2 sequences are SQVTM and ANQGSEA. CDR3 length: 13 residues. V lost 2 bases and J lost 3, with 9 bases in between.

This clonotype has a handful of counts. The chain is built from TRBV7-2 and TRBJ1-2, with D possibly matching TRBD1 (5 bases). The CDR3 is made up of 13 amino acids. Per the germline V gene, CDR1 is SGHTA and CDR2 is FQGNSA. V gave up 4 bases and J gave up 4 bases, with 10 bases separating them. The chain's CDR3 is CASSSGRSYGYTF. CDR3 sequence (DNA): TGTGCCAGCAGCTCGGGACGGTCCTATGGCTACACCTTC.

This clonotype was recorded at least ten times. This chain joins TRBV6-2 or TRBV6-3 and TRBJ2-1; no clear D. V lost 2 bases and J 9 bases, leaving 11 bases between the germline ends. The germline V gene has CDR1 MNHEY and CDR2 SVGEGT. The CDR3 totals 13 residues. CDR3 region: CASSYTGGTEQFF. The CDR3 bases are TGTGCCAGCAGTTACACCGGCGGTACTGAGCAGTTCTTC.

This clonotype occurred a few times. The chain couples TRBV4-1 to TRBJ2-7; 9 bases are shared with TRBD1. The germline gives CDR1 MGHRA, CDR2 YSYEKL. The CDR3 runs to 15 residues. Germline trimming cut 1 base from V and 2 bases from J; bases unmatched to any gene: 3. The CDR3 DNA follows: TGCGCCAGCAGCCAAGGTAGACAGGGGGCCTACGAGCAGTACTTC. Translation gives CASSQGRQGAYEQYF.

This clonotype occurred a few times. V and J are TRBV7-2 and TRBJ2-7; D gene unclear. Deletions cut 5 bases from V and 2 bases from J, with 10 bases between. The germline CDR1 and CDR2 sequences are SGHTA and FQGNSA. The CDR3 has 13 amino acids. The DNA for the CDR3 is TGTGCCAGCAGCCGCCCTACCACCTACGAGCAGTACTTC. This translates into CASSRPTTYEQYF.

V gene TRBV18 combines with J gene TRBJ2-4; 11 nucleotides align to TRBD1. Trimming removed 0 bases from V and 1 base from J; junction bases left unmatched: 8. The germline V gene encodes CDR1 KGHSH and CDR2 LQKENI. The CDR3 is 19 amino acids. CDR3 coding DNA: TGTGCCAGCTCACCACCGGGTTGGGACAGGGGGGATGCCAAAAACATTCAGTACTTC. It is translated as CASSPPGWDRGDAKNIQYF.

The CDR3 is CASSPRGGIGTEAFF. As DNA, the CDR3 is TGTGCCAGCTCACCACGCGGGGGTATTGGCACTGAAGCTTTCTTT. The genes are TRBV18 and TRBJ1-1; perhaps TRBD1 as D (5 bases). The CDR3 runs to 15 residues. Germline V gives CDR1 KGHSH, CDR2 LQKENI. V lost 1 base to trimming and J lost 4 bases, with 13 bases between them.

The CDR3 DNA reads as TGCGCCAGCAGCCAAGACAGGGCAAGCACAGATACGCAGTATTTT. Translated, it gives CASSQDRASTDTQYF. The V call is TRBV4-1, the J call TRBJ2-3; D possibly corresponds to TRBD1 (5 bases). The germline CDR1 and CDR2 sequences are MGHRA and YSYEKL. The CDR3 sequence is 15 residues long. V was pared by 0 bases and J by 0 bases, with 7 bases between.

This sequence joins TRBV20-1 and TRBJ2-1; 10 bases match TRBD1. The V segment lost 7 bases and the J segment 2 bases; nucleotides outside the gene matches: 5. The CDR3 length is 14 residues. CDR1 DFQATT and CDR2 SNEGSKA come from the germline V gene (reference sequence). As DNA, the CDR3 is TGCAGTGGCAGACAGGGGGCCACCTACAATGAGCAGTTCTTC. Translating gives CSGRQGATYNEQFF.

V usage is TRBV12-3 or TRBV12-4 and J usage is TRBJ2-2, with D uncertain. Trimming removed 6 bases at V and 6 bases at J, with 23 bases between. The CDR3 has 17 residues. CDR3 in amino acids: CASRWSPDLGPPGELFF. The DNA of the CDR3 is TGTGCCAGCAGGTGGTCCCCGGACCTAGGGCCACCCGGGGAGCTGTTTTTT.

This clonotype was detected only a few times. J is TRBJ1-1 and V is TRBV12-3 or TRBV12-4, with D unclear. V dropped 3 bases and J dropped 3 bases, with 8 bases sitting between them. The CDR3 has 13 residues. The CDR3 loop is CASSLRQDTEAFF. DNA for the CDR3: TGTGCCAGCAGTTTGAGGCAGGACACTGAAGCTTTCTTT.

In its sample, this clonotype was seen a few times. CDR3 nucleotide sequence: TGCAGCGGGGGGGGCGGTTTAAGCTCCTACGAGCAGTACTTC. This codes for CSGGGGLSSYEQYF. The rearrangement joins TRBV29-1 to TRBJ2-7, with a tentative D call TRBD2 (7 bases). V lost 7 bases, J lost 0 bases, and 16 bases lay in between. In germline, CDR1 is SQVTM, CDR2 ANQGSEA. The CDR3 length is 14 residues.

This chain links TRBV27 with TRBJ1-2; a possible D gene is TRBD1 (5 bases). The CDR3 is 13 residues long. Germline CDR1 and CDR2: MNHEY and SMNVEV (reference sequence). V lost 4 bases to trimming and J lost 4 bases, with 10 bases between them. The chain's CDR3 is CASSWQGGYGYTF. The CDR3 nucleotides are TGTGCCAGCAGTTGGCAGGGCGGCTATGGCTACACCTTC.

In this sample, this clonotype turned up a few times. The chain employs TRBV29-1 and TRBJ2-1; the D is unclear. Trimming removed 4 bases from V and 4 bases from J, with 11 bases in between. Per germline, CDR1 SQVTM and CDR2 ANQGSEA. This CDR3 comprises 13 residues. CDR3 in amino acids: CSVGDYEYNEQFF. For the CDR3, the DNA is TGCAGCGTTGGTGATTACGAATACAATGAGCAGTTCTTC.

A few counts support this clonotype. CDR3 nucleotide sequence: TGTGCCATCAGCCGACAGGGTGAAGATTCACCCCTCCACTTT. Amino acid sequence: CAISRQGEDSPLHF. The J gene is TRBJ1-6, the V gene TRBV10-3, with 7 bases matching TRBD1. The CDR3 covers 14 residues. Germline V gene data show CDR1 as ENHRY and CDR2 as SYGVKD. V was clipped by 6 bases and J by 8 bases; unmatched bases: 7.

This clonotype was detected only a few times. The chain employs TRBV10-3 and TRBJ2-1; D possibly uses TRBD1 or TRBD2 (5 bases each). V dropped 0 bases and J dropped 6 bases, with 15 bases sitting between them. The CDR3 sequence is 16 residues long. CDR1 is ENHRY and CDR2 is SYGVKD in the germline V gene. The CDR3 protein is CAISESRGPAINEQFF. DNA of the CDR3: TGTGCCATCAGTGAGTCTCGGGGACCAGCGATCAATGAGCAGTTCTTC.

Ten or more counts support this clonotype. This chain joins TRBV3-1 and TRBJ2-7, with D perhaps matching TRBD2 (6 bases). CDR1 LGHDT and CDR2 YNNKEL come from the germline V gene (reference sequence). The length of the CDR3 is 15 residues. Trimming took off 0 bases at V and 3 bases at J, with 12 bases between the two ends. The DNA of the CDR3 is TGTGCCAGCAGCCAAGAAAGCGGAGGGGTCTACGAGCAGTACTTC. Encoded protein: CASSQESGGVYEQYF.

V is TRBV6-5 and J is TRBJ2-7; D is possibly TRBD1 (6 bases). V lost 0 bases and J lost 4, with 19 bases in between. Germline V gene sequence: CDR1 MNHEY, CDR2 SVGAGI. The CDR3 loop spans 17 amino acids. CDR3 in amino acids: CASSYSIWDQGIYEQYF. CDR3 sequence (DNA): TGTGCCAGCAGTTACTCGATCTGGGACCAGGGGATTTACGAGCAGTACTTC.

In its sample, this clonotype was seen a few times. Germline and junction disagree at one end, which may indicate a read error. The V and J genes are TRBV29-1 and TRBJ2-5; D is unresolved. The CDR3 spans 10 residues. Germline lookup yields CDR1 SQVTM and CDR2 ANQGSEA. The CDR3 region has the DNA TGCAGCGCTGAAAAAGAGACCCAGTACTTC. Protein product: CSAEKETQYF.

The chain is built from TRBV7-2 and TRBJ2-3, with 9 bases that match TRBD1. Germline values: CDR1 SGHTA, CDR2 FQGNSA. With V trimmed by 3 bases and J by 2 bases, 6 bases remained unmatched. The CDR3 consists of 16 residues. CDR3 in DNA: TGTGCCAGCAGCTTCTCCGGGACAGGGCACACAGATACGCAGTATTTT. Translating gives CASSFSGTGHTDTQYF.

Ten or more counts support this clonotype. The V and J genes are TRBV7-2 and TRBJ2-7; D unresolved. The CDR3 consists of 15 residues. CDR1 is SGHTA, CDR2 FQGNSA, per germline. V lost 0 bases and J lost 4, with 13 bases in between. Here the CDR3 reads CASSLAGGEQYEQYF. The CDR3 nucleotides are TGTGCCAGCAGCTTAGCAGGCGGAGAGCAGTACGAGCAGTACTTC.

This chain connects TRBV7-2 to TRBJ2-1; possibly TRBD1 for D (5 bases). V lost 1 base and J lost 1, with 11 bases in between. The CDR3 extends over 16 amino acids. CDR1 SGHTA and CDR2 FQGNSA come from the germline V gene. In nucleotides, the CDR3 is TGTGCCAGCAGCTTAGAAGGGGTTTTATCCTACAATGAGCAGTTCTTC. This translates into CASSLEGVLSYNEQFF.

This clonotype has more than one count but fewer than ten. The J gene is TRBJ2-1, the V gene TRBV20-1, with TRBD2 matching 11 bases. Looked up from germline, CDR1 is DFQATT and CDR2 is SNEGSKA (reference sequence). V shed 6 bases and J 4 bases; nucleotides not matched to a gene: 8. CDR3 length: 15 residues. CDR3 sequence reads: CSARLGLAAYNEQFF. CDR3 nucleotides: TGCAGTGCCCGACTGGGACTAGCGGCTTACAATGAGCAGTTCTTC.

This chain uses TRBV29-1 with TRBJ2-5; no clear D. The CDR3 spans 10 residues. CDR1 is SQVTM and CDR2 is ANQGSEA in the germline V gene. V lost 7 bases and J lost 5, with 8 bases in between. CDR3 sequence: CSGEMETQYF. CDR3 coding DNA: TGCAGCGGCGAGATGGAGACCCAGTACTTC.